These 18 T cell receptor beta chains share one sample of origin, sequenced in a study of blood T cell repertoires in COVID-19. Profiled with immunoSEQ multiplex PCR; TCRdb holds only in-frame clones, not every one. The sample includes 70,000 or so clones, more than 80% seen only once; the top ten take approximately 1.9%. The sequenced sample was peripheral blood. Source of these receptors: a man younger than 40 with acute or convalescent COVID-19.

The chain has TRBV11-3 and TRBJ1-5; D is unresolved. CDR1 SGHNT and CDR2 YENEEA come from the germline V gene. The CDR3 consists of 14 residues. The germline V and J ends were trimmed by 2 bases and 4 bases, with 9 bases remaining between them. The CDR3 sequence: CASSLFEGNQPQHF. CDR3 nucleotides: TGTGCCAGCAGCTTATTCGAGGGTAATCAGCCCCAGCATTTT.

The chain couples TRBV7-3 to TRBJ2-2; the D gene is possibly TRBD1 (5 bases). There are 15 residues in the CDR3. V lost 0 bases and J lost 4, with 9 bases in between. The germline V gene encodes CDR1 SGHTA and CDR2 FQGTGA. CDR3 residues: CASSLTGRTTGELFF. CDR3 bases: TGTGCCAGCAGCTTAACGGGGCGGACCACCGGGGAGCTGTTTTTT.

The V gene is TRBV4-1, the J gene TRBJ2-2; the D gene is possibly TRBD1 (7 bases). The CDR3 spans 18 residues. With 0 bases removed from V and 6 bases from J, the gap between germline ends came to 20 bases. Germline V lookup: CDR1 MGHRA, CDR2 YSYEKL. In nucleotides, the CDR3 is TGCGCCAGCAGCCAAGAGCGGGACAGCGCCCCGGGCGCCGGGGAGCTGTTTTTT. Protein sequence: CASSQERDSAPGAGELFF.

The chain has TRBV2 and TRBJ1-5, with D unresolved. CDR3 size: 13 residues. V was clipped by 6 bases and J by 5 bases, with 11 bases between them. Germline V gene lookup returns CDR1 SNHLY and CDR2 FYNNEI. CDR3 in DNA: TGTGCCAGCAGGCTCGATCGGGATCAGCCCCAGCATTTT. It specifies CASRLDRDQPQHF.

The CDR3 sequence: CASSITGGSEAFF. The CDR3 DNA is TGTGCCAGCAGTATCACAGGGGGCAGTGAAGCTTTCTTT. The V and J genes are TRBV25-1 and TRBJ1-1, with 9 bases matching TRBD1. The germline V gene encodes CDR1 MGHDK and CDR2 SYGVNS. The CDR3 consists of 13 residues. The V segment lost 5 bases and the J segment 7 bases; nucleotides outside the gene matches: 5.

The chain links TRBV5-1 to TRBJ1-6, with TRBD1 identical over 7 bases. The CDR3 totals 17 residues. Germline lookup yields CDR1 SGHRS and CDR2 YFSETQ. Germline trimming cut 5 bases from V and 8 bases from J; bases unmatched to any gene: 16. In DNA form, the CDR3 reads TGCGCCAGCAGTTTTGGTCCCACCGGGACAGAAGATTCACCCCTCCACTTT. Translated: CASSFGPTGTEDSPLHF.

The chain has TRBV4-1 and TRBJ2-5; 8 bases line up with TRBD2. The germline CDR1 and CDR2 sequences are MGHRA and YSYEKL. The CDR3 extends over 16 amino acids. Trimming cost V 4 bases and J 1 base; bases outside gene matches: 8. CDR3: CASSLGIAGIQETQYF. CDR3 DNA: TGCGCCAGCAGCCTGGGGATAGCGGGGATCCAAGAGACCCAGTACTTC.

On this clone: Distinct nucleotide sequences in the sample also encode this CDR3. CDR3 sequence: CASSQGAGGPYNEQFF. As DNA, the CDR3 is TGTGCCAGCAGCCAAGGGGCGGGCGGACCCTACAATGAGCAGTTCTTC. The chain couples TRBV3-1 (or the pseudogene TRBV3-2) to TRBJ2-1; a possible D gene is TRBD2 (5 bases). Looked up from germline, CDR1 is LGHDT and CDR2 is YNNKEL (reference sequence). Trimming removed 1 base from V and 2 bases from J, with 12 bases in between. This CDR3 has 16 residues.

This chain uses TRBV1 with TRBJ1-1; the table gives TRBD1 as D, unverified against the DNA. TRBV1 is a listed pseudogene. This CDR3 region has 12 residues. CDR3 DNA: TGCACCAGCAGCCATTACAGGTATGAAGCTTTCTTT. It codes for CTSSHYRYEAFF.

The chain joins TRBV5-3 to TRBJ2-5, with 7 positions matching TRBD1. TRBV5-3 is classed as an ORF, of uncertain function. The length of the CDR3 is 13 residues. V was pared by 6 bases and J by 2 bases, with 4 bases of the junction left unmatched. The CDR3 region is CARTGDSQETQYF. The CDR3 nucleotides are TGTGCCAGAACAGGGGACAGTCAAGAGACCCAGTACTTC.

The chain carries TRBV19 and TRBJ1-6, with 8 bases that match TRBD1. Trimming removed 10 bases from V and 8 bases from J; junction bases left unmatched: 7. Per the germline V gene, CDR1 is LNHDA and CDR2 is SQIVND (reference sequence). The CDR3 loop spans 13 amino acids. DNA of the CDR3: TGTGCCACCCGCGGGACAGGTGATTCACCCCTCCACTTT. Its protein is CATRGTGDSPLHF. Full variable domain (remainder filled in from reference TRBV19 and TRBJ1-6): DGGITQSPKYLFRKEGQNVTLSCEQNLNHDAMYWYRQDPGQGLRLIYYSQIVNDFQKGDIAEGYSVSREKKESFPLTVTSAQKNPTAFYLCATRGTGDSPLHFGNGTRLTVT.

This sequence joins TRBV29-1 and TRBJ2-1, with D maybe TRBD2 (6 bases). In germline, CDR1 is SQVTM, CDR2 ANQGSEA. The V gene lost 3 bases and the J gene lost 9 bases, with 18 bases spanning the gap. The CDR3 length is 14 residues. The CDR3 bases are TGCAGCGTTGACAAGGCTAATTTGGGAGGTGAGCAGTTCTTC. It codes for CSVDKANLGGEQFF.

V usage is TRBV4-3 and J usage is TRBJ2-3; possibly TRBD2 for D (6 bases). The V and J ends lost 0 bases and 0 bases respectively, with 13 bases between them. The CDR3 is 17 amino acids. CDR1 LGHNA and CDR2 YSLEER come from the germline V gene. The CDR3 protein is CASSQDLGTRSTDTQYF. CDR3 DNA: TGCGCCAGCAGCCAAGATCTCGGGACTCGAAGCACAGATACGCAGTATTTT.

CDR3 DNA: TGTGCCAGCAGCCGGGGACTTTATAATTCACCCCTCCACTTT. Its protein is CASSRGLYNSPLHF. The V and J genes are TRBV14 and TRBJ1-6; possible D gene TRBD1, 5 bases. Germline V lookup: CDR1 SGHDN, CDR2 FVKESK. This CDR3 region has 14 residues. V was clipped by 4 bases and J by 4 bases, with 8 bases between them.

This clone was picked up one time. The gene calls are TRBV30 and TRBJ1-1; TRBD1 matches 7 bases. The CDR3 totals 14 residues. From germline, CDR1 is GTSNPN and CDR2 SVGIG (reference sequence). V lost 7 bases, J lost 5 bases, and 13 bases stayed unmatched. DNA for the CDR3: TGTGCCTTTTCAAGGGGGCTATCAAGAACTGAAGCTTTCTTT. It encodes CAFSRGLSRTEAFF.

The rearrangement joins TRBV19 to TRBJ1-1; TRBD1 matches 8 bases. The CDR3 length is 15 residues. The germline CDR1 and CDR2 sequences are LNHDA and SQIVND (reference sequence). With V trimmed by 5 bases and J by 1 base, 6 bases remained unmatched. CDR3 coding DNA: TGTGCCAGTAGTGCATCAGGGGGCGGGAACACTGAAGCTTTCTTT. Residues: CASSASGGGNTEAFF.

Here the CDR3 DNA reads TGTGCCAGTAGTATAGCGCCGTACAGTATGAACACTGAAGCTTTCTTT. This sequence encodes CASSIAPYSMNTEAFF. The chain links TRBV19 to TRBJ1-1; D is unresolved. This CDR3 has 16 amino acids. The germline gives CDR1 LNHDA, CDR2 SQIVND (reference sequence). V lost 1 base and J lost 0, with 12 bases in between.

Note on this clone: Other DNA sequences in the sample encode the same CDR3. V gene TRBV18 combines with J gene TRBJ2-1; 11 bases map to TRBD2. Germline loops: CDR1 KGHSH, CDR2 LQKENI. The CDR3 is made up of 15 amino acids. Unmatched junction bases numbered 5, after V lost 3 bases and J lost 7 bases. The CDR3 DNA sequence: TGTGCCAGCTCACCCGGGACTAGCGGATCGAATGAGCAGTTCTTC. This translates into CASSPGTSGSNEQFF.